The next 27 T cell receptor beta chains were all read from a single sample in a study of neurological immune-mediated disorders. TCRdb re-analysed the 5' RACE reads in MiXCR, keeping a single row per CDR3 protein. The table lists around 78,000 distinct CDR3 sequences, 17% of them singletons. Specimen: PBMCs. The receptors originated from a middle-aged woman in good health.

There are many counts of this clonotype. The chain couples TRBV7-9 to TRBJ2-7; D is possibly TRBD1 (6 bases). The CDR3 spans 14 residues. CDR1 SEHNR and CDR2 FQNEAQ come from the germline V gene (reference sequence). Trimming left V 4 bases short and J 2 bases short, with 12 bases between. CDR3 in DNA: TGTGCCAGCAGCTCCGAGACAGGTACCTACGAGCAGTACTTC. Amino acid sequence: CASSSETGTYEQYF.

Ten or more counts support this clonotype. The chain has TRBV20-1 and TRBJ2-3; D possibly corresponds to TRBD1 (6 bases). This CDR3 comprises 15 residues. Germline CDR1 DFQATT, CDR2 SNEGSKA (reference sequence). The V and J ends lost 3 bases and 7 bases respectively, with 20 bases between them. The CDR3 DNA is TGCAGTGCTAGTGAAACAGGGAAACCCCAACATACGCAGTATTTT. Translated, it gives CSASETGKPQHTQYF.

This clonotype has at least ten counts. This chain connects TRBV7-2 to TRBJ2-7; TRBD1 matches at 7 bases. The junction had 22 bases not matched to a gene; V was cut back by 5 bases and J by 0 bases. This CDR3 comprises 20 residues. CDR1 SGHTA and CDR2 FQGNSA come from the germline V gene. CDR3 DNA: TGTGCCAGCAGCCCGGGGACGACAGGGCTAGGACCGGGCAGCTCCTACGAGCAGTACGTC. Its translation: CASSPGTTGLGPGSSYEQYV.

This clonotype was detected ten times or more. V usage is TRBV5-1 and J usage is TRBJ1-1; 8 nucleotides line up with TRBD1. Germline CDR1 and CDR2: SGHRS and YFSETQ. The CDR3 has 15 amino acids. The ends lost 4 bases at V and 1 base at J; junction bases unmatched: 6. CDR3 nucleotide sequence: TGCGCCAGCAGCCCCGGACAGGGAGGGAACACTGAAGCTTTCTTT. Its protein product is CASSPGQGGNTEAFF.

This clonotype turned up a few times. This rearrangement joins TRBV7-2 to TRBJ2-5; tentatively, D is TRBD1 or TRBD2 (6 bases each). This CDR3 contains 15 residues. Germline V gene sequence: CDR1 SGHTA, CDR2 FQGNSA. Deletions cut 3 bases from V and 2 bases from J, with 13 bases between. The CDR3 here is CASSFQTGTQETQYF. In nucleotides, the CDR3 is TGTGCCAGCAGCTTTCAAACAGGGACTCAAGAGACCCAGTACTTC.

This clonotype occurred many times. The chain couples TRBV5-1 to TRBJ2-7; D is uncertain. V lost 7 bases and J 0 bases, leaving 14 bases between the germline ends. The CDR3 extends over 14 amino acids. CDR1 and CDR2 from the germline V gene are SGHRS and YFSETQ. This chain's CDR3 is CASCKSVASYEQYF. Written as DNA, the CDR3 is TGCGCCAGCTGCAAATCAGTAGCCTCCTACGAGCAGTACTTC.

This clonotype was recorded once. The V gene is TRBV29-1, the J gene TRBJ2-6, with D possibly matching TRBD1 (8 bases). Looked up from germline, CDR1 is SQVTM and CDR2 is ANQGSEA. CDR3 length: 17 residues. V lost 4 bases, J lost 7 bases, and 23 bases lay in between. Here the CDR3 reads CSVVGGQGAYGANVLTF. The CDR3 nucleotides are TGCAGCGTTGTGGGAGGGCAGGGGGCATATGGCGCCAACGTCCTGACTTTC.

This clonotype was detected many times. This rearrangement joins TRBV28 to TRBJ2-1; D is unclear. Per germline, CDR1 MDHEN and CDR2 SYDVKM. This CDR3 has 15 amino acids. V gave up 3 bases and J gave up 0 bases, with 9 bases separating them. CDR3 sequence: CASSFGSSSYNEQFF. CDR3 nucleotides: TGTGCCAGCAGTTTCGGGTCTTCCTCCTACAATGAGCAGTTCTTC.

This clonotype was observed many times. This chain joins TRBV12-3 or TRBV12-4 and TRBJ1-3, with D hard to call. The CDR3 has 15 residues. V was clipped by 5 bases and J by 0 bases, with 11 bases between them. In DNA form, the CDR3 reads TGTGCCAGCAGTCCTTCGGGGATCTCTGGAAACACCATATATTTT. Translating it yields CASSPSGISGNTIYF.

This clonotype was observed many times. J is TRBJ2-3 and V is TRBV7-2; 9 bases line up with TRBD1. CDR3 length equals 15 residues. Germline V gene lookup returns CDR1 SGHTA and CDR2 FQGNSA. J was trimmed by 9 bases and V by 1 base; bases with no gene match: 8. CDR3 bases: TGTGCCAGCAGCTTAGAACGGGACAGGGTCGGAACGCAGTATTTT. Residues: CASSLERDRVGTQYF.

This clonotype showed up many times. The chain has TRBV7-2 and TRBJ2-5; 8 bases are shared with TRBD2. The CDR3 consists of 15 residues. The junction had 6 bases not matched to a gene; V was cut back by 1 base and J by 5 bases. Germline V lookup: CDR1 SGHTA, CDR2 FQGNSA. The CDR3 region has the DNA TGTGCCAGCAGCTTAGTAGGTAGCGGGGAGGAGACCCAGTACTTC. It specifies CASSLVGSGEETQYF.

This clonotype was seen repeatedly, ten times or more. This chain links TRBV7-9 with TRBJ2-7, with unresolved D. The V end lost 3 bases, the J end lost 5 bases, and 5 bases lay between the germline ends. This CDR3 region has 11 residues. Germline values: CDR1 SEHNR, CDR2 FQNEAQ (reference sequence). The CDR3 DNA follows: TGTGCCAGCAGCTTTTTACACGAGCAGTACTTC. Residues: CASSFLHEQYF.

The DNA of the CDR3 is TGTGCCAGCAGCTTAGATATGATTCCGGGGGGCGGCTGGAATGAGCAGTTCTTC. Its protein product is CASSLDMIPGGGWNEQFF. The gene calls are TRBV7-9 and TRBJ2-1; possibly TRBD2 for D (7 bases). Between the trimmed V and J ends, which lost 1 base and 7 bases, there was a span of 23 bases. There are 18 residues in the CDR3. Germline V CDR1 and CDR2: SEHNR, FQNEAQ (reference sequence).

Regarding this clonotype: A much larger clone is a single base away; this may be a read error. The genes are TRBV29-1 and TRBJ2-1; 13 bases fit TRBD2. Germline trimming cut 6 bases from V and 0 bases from J; bases unmatched to any gene: 11. This CDR3 has 18 amino acids. Germline CDR1 SQVTM, CDR2 ANQGSEA. CDR3 residues: CSVETWTSGGHSYNEQFF. The CDR3, as DNA: TGCAGCGTGGAAACTTGGACTAGCGGGGGTCACTCCTACAATGAGCAGTTCTTC.

This clonotype was detected many times. The V and J genes are TRBV7-2 and TRBJ2-7; 7 bases match TRBD2. Germline CDR1 and CDR2: SGHTA and FQGNSA. The CDR3 has 14 amino acids. Germline trimming cut 2 bases from V and 3 bases from J; bases unmatched to any gene: 4. CDR3 in amino acids: CASSLTGGGYEQYF. The CDR3 DNA is TGTGCCAGCAGCTTAACGGGGGGTGGCTACGAGCAGTACTTC.

A note on this clonotype: At one boundary the junction diverges from the germline segment, which might be a read error. This chain links TRBV6-5 with TRBJ1-2; D remains unclear. CDR1 and CDR2 from the germline V gene are MNHEY and SVGAGI. The length of the CDR3 is 14 residues. DNA for the CDR3: TGTGCTAGCAGTTACTCATTCCGGGTTAATGGCTACACCTTC. It translates to CASSYSFRVNGYTF.

This clonotype has at least ten counts. This chain links TRBV7-2 with TRBJ2-2; TRBD1 is a possible D gene (6 bases). V was shortened by 5 bases and J by 9 bases, with 13 bases between the two germline ends. The CDR3 runs to 13 residues. Germline V gene lookup returns CDR1 SGHTA and CDR2 FQGNSA. CDR3 amino acids: CASSPTGNRELFF. The DNA of the CDR3 is TGTGCCAGCAGCCCAACAGGGAATAGGGAGCTGTTTTTT.

This clonotype was picked up many times. This chain uses TRBV20-1 with TRBJ2-1, with unresolved D. The CDR3 sequence is 12 residues long. The V and J ends lost 7 bases and 5 bases respectively, with 12 bases between them. The V gene's germline CDR1 is DFQATT and CDR2 SNEGSKA (reference sequence). CDR3 DNA: TGCAGTGTTGACAATCTCAACAATGAGCAGTTCTTC. Translating it yields CSVDNLNNEQFF.

There are many counts of this clonotype. The chain joins TRBV4-3 to TRBJ1-6; TRBD1 is a possible D gene (5 bases). CDR3 length: 15 amino acids. The V end lost 4 bases, the J end lost 9 bases, and 16 bases lay between the germline ends. Germline CDR1 reads LGHNA; CDR2 reads YSLEER. The CDR3 protein is CASSPSGTLRSPLHF. CDR3 sequence (DNA): TGCGCCAGCAGCCCCTCCGGGACTCTTCGTTCACCCCTCCACTTT.

This clonotype was counted many times. The J gene is TRBJ2-1, the V gene TRBV6-2 or TRBV6-3; D uncertain. Germline assignment: CDR1 MNHEY and CDR2 SVGEGT. V lost 6 bases and J 7 bases, leaving 13 bases between the germline ends. This CDR3 spans 13 amino acids. CDR3 in amino acids: CASRVDTQNEQFF. CDR3 bases: TGTGCCAGCAGGGTAGACACCCAAAATGAGCAGTTCTTC.

The table lists this clonotype with many counts. This sequence joins TRBV11-2 and TRBJ2-2, with D perhaps TRBD2 (5 bases). The CDR3 runs to 14 residues. V lost 2 bases, J lost 6 bases, and 10 bases lay in between. CDR1 SGHAT and CDR2 FQNNGV come from the germline V gene. Here the CDR3 reads CASSLTRDAGELFF. CDR3 in DNA: TGTGCCAGCAGCTTAACCCGGGATGCCGGGGAGCTGTTTTTT.

This clonotype appeared many times. The gene calls are TRBV7-2 and TRBJ1-6; possible D gene TRBD1, 5 bases. The length of the CDR3 is 16 residues. Germline V gene sequence: CDR1 SGHTA, CDR2 FQGNSA. V lost 0 bases, J lost 11 bases, and 17 bases lay in between. The CDR3, as DNA: TGTGCCAGCAGCTTAGCTCCAGGGACGCAGCCCCCACCCCTCCACTTT. It specifies CASSLAPGTQPPPLHF.

This clonotype was seen ten or more times. The chain has TRBV5-1 and TRBJ1-1; D gene uncertain. Germline CDR1 SGHRS, CDR2 YFSETQ. This CDR3 is built from 13 residues. Deletions cut 4 bases from V and 0 bases from J, with 7 bases between. CDR3 loop: CASSIQLNTEAFF. Written as DNA, the CDR3 is TGCGCCAGCAGCATCCAGCTGAACACTGAAGCTTTCTTT.

For this clonotype: This may be a read error: a much more frequent sequence differs by one nucleotide. This rearrangement joins TRBV7-2 to TRBJ2-5; no clear D gene. Germline CDR1 is SGHTA and CDR2 is FQGNSA. The germline V and J ends were trimmed by 10 bases and 2 bases, with 11 bases remaining between them. The CDR3 is 12 residues long. CDR3 protein: CANHRVQETQYF. The CDR3 nucleotides read TGTGCCAACCACCGGGTTCAAGAGACCCAGTACTTC. Full variable domain (rest looked up from reference TRBV7-2 and TRBJ2-5): GAGVSQSPSNKVTEKGKDVELRCDPISGHTALYWYRQSLGQGLEFLIYFQGNSAPDKSGLPSDRFSAERTGGSVSTLTIQRTQQEDSAVYLCANHRVQETQYFGPGTRLLVL.

The table lists this clonotype with many counts. The chain has TRBV12-3 or TRBV12-4 and TRBJ1-6; D is undetermined. This CDR3 contains 14 residues. The V and J ends lost 1 base and 14 bases respectively, with 15 bases between them. The CDR3 sequence is CASSLGQGIQALHF. CDR3 DNA: TGTGCCAGCAGTTTAGGCCAAGGGATTCAGGCCCTCCACTTT.

Many counts were recorded for this clonotype. The rearrangement links TRBV7-2 to TRBJ2-3; the D is unclear. Germline V gene data show CDR1 as SGHTA and CDR2 as FQGNSA. The V gene lost 8 bases and the J gene lost 2 bases, with 8 bases spanning the gap. This CDR3 has 12 residues. The CDR3 here is CASGQVTDTQYF. The CDR3 region has the DNA TGTGCCAGCGGTCAGGTCACAGATACGCAGTATTTT.

The chain links TRBV20-1 to TRBJ1-5; D not certain. This CDR3 has 13 amino acids. Germline assignment: CDR1 DFQATT and CDR2 SNEGSKA (reference sequence). V was pared by 7 bases and J by 1 base, with 11 bases between. CDR3 nucleotides: TGCAGTGTTGAGACCACCAGCAATCAGCCCCAGCATTTT. Protein: CSVETTSNQPQHF.